This T cell receptor (beta chain) was sequenced during a study of early T cells in non-severe SARS-CoV-2 infection (dated by TCRdb to the early 2020s). Regarding the research as a whole: Because TCR sequencing was done on bulk RNA from unsorted whole blood, the alpha and beta chains could not be paired.

V gives up 4 bases and J gives up 2 bases, and the segment between their germline ends measures 7 bases. Reading the germline V gene gives CDR1 SNHLY and CDR2 FYNNEI. The CDR3 spans 13 residues, from the cysteine through the phenylalanine. Just CDR3 DNA is preserved here, 39 bases in frame from base 1. This clonotype was observed many times. Its antigen has not been determined. Per-nucleotide qualities are absent, and no much larger clonotype sits a single base away. The study was a case-control design nested within a healthcare worker cohort in London, UK, with weekly nasopharyngeal swab PCR tests and blood sampling. Healthcare workers were recruited during the week of the UK lockdown, between 23 and 31 March 2020, and followed weekly for up to roughly 15 weeks. Libraries were prepared through 5' RACE. Sequencer: NextSeq 500. The TCR library protocol attached unique molecular identifiers to individual cDNA molecules to correct for sequencing error and PCR bias. Both TCR alpha and beta chains were sequenced, and tight co-correlation was observed between alpha and beta sequence abundances in each sample. Turning to the authors' computational methods: V gene, J gene and CDR3 annotation of TCR sequences was performed with Decombinator V4. Expanded TCRs were defined as changing significantly between any two time points under a Poisson model with p below 0.0001. TCR abundances were normalised to the total number of TCRs sequenced per sample and expressed as counts per million. TRAV1-2 paired with TRAJ12, TRAJ20 or TRAJ33 defined MAIT TCRs, while TRAV10 paired with TRAJ18 defined iNKT TCRs. A search of VDJdb, accessed on 1 November 2021, was run for TCRs annotated to CMV, EBV and SARS-CoV-2, with TCRs annotated for multiple antigens excluded. TCRdb itself trimmed the public reads at Q25 with fastp, ran MiXCR and retained productive beta chains. Every CDR3 protein is listed once, alongside the most common genes and DNA of its rows. TCRdb assigned the V and J calls; the authors' analysis was not used. In all, the sample holds tens of thousands of distinct CDR3 sequences, and around a sixth of those were seen once. The top ten hold less than 15% of the sample.

Results the study describes overall, beyond this receptor: Matching against VDJdb was skewed toward anti-spike CD8 responses, likely underestimated virus-specific expansions, and missed private and CD4 specificities.

Sequenced material: whole blood. The chain is made from TRBV2 and TRBJ2-3; there is no confident call for the D gene. The clonotype was recovered from an adult who was a healthcare worker with PCR-confirmed SARS-CoV-2 infection or an uninfected control (not recorded which). The CDR3 sequence is CASSASYTDTQYF. The nucleotide sequence reads as follows: TGTGCCAGCAGTGCCTCGTACACAGATACGCAGTATTTT. Full variable domain (CDR3 extended with the reference TRBV2 and TRBJ2-3 proteins): EPEVTQTPSHQVTQMGQEVILRCVPISNHLYFYWYRQILGQKVEFLVSFYNNEISEKSEIFDDQFSVERPDGSNFTLKIRSTKLEDSAMYFCASSASYTDTQYFGPGTRLTVL.